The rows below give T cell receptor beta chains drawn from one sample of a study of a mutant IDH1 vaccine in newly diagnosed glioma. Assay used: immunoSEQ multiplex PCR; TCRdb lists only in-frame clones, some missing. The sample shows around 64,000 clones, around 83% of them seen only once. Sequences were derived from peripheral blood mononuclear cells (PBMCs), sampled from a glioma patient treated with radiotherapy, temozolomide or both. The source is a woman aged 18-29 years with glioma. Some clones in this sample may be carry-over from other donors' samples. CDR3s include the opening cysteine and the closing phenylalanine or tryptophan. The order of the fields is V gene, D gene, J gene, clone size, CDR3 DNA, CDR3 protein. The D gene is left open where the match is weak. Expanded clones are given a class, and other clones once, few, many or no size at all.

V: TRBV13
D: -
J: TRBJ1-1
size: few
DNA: TGTGCCAGCGGGGGGGGAGAGCATGAAGCTTTCTTT
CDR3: CASGGGEHEAFF

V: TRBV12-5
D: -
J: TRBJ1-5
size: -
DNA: TGTGCTAGTGGTGGGGGACGGTTCAATCAGCCCCAGCATTTT
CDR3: CASGGGRFNQPQHF

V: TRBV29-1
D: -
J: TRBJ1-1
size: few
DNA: TGCAGCGTTTCTCAGGGCTCTGAAGCTTTCTTT
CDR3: CSVSQGSEAFF

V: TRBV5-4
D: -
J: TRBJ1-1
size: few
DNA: TGTGCCAGCAGCCTAGGACAGATAAACACTGAAGCTTTCTTT
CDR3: CASSLGQINTEAFF

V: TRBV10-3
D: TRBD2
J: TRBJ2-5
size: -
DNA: TGTGCCATCAGTGAGCTCGGGGGGGACGAGACCCAGTACTTC
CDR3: CAISELGGDETQYF

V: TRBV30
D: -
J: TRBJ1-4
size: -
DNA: TGTGCCTGGAGTCCGGGGACAATAGAAAAACTGTTTTTT
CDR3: CAWSPGTIEKLFF

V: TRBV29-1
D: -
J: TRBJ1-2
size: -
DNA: TGCAGCGTTCAAAGGGGGGGAACGAATGGCTACACCTTC
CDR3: CSVQRGGTNGYTF

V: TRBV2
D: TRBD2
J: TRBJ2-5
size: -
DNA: TGTGCCAGCAACTCGCTAGCGGCCCAAGAGACCCAGTACTTC
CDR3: CASNSLAAQETQYF

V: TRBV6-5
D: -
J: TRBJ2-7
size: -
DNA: TGTGCCAGCAGCGATGAGGGCTTGGGCTCCTACGAGCAGTACTTC
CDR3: CASSDEGLGSYEQYF

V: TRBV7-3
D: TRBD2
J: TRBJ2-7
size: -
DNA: TGTGCCAGCAGCTTCCACTATAGCGGGAGGGCCTACGAGCAGTACTTC
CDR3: CASSFHYSGRAYEQYF

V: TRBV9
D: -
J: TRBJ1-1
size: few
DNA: TGTGCCAGCAGCGTAGGGGTAAGCACTGAAGCTTTCTTT
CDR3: CASSVGVSTEAFF

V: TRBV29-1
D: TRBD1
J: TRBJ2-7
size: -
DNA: TGCAGCGTTGCCCCGGGACAGAGGATTTACGAGCAGTACTTC
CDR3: CSVAPGQRIYEQYF

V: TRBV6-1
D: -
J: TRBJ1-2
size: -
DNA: TGTGCCAGCAGTGACTACGGAGGGCTTGGCTACACCTTC
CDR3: CASSDYGGLGYTF

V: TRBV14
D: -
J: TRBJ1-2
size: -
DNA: TGTGCCAGCAGCCCGAGAATGACCGGGACCCCAGACTTC
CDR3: CASSPRMTGTPDF

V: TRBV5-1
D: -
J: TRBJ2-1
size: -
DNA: TGCGCCAGCAGCTTGGCCCCGGCGGGCAATGAGCAGTTCTTC
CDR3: CASSLAPAGNEQFF

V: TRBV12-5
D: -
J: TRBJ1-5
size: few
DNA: TGTGCTAGTGGTTTGGTACATCATCAGCCCCAGCATTTT
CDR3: CASGLVHHQPQHF

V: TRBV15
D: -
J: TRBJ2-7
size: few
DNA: TGTGCCACCAGCAGATGGGGTACCTACGAGCAGTACTTC
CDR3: CATSRWGTYEQYF

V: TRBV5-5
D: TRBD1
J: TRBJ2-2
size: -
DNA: TGTGCCAGCAGCCGTATTTCCCCTCCTGACAGGGGTGTAGGGGAGCTGTTTTTT
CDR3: CASSRISPPDRGVGELFF

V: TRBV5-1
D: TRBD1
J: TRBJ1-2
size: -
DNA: TGCGCCAGCAGCTCCCTGCACTTCCGGGACAGGGACTCCTATGGCTACACCTTC
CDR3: CASSSLHFRDRDSYGYTF

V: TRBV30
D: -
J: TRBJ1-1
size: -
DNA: TGTGCCCCTAGGGGAGTGGGGGACACTGAAGCTTTCTTT
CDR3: CAPRGVGDTEAFF

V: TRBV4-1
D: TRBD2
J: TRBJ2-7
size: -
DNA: TGCGCCAGCAGCCAAGTACCGGGGCTAGCGGGAGGGCCCCTCGAGCAGTACTTC
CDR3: CASSQVPGLAGGPLEQYF